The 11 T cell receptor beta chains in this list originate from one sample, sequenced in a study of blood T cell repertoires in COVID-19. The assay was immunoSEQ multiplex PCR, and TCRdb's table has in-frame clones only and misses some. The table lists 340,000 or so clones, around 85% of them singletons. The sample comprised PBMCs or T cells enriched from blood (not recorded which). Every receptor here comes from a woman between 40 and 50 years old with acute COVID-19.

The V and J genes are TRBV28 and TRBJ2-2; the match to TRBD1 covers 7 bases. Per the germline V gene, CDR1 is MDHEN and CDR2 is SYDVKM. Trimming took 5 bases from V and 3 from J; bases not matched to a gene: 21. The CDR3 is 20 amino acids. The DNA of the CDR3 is TGTGCCAGCAGTACCCCGGCGGACAGGCCGGCAGAGACCCACACCGGGGAGCTGTTTTTT. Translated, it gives CASSTPADRPAETHTGELFF.

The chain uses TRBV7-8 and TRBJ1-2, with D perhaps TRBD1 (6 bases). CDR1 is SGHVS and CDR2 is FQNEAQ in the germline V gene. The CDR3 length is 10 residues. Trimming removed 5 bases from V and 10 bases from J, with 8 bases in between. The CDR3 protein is CASSGQSYTF. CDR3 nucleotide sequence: TGTGCCAGCAGCGGACAGTCCTACACCTTC.

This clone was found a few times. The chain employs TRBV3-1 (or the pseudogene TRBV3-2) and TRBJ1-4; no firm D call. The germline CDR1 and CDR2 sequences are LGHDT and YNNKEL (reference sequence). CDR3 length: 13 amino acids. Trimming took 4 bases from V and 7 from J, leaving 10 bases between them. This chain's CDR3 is CASSPRGGEKLFF. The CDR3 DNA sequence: TGTGCCAGCAGCCCCCGGGGTGGTGAAAAACTGTTTTTT.

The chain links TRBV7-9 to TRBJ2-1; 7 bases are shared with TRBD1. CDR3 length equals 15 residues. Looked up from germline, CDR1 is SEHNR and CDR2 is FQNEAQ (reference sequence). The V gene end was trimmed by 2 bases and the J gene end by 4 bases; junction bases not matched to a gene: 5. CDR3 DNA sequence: TGTGCCAGCAGCTTAATAGGGGGCCAGTACAATGAGCAGTTCTTC. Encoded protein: CASSLIGGQYNEQFF. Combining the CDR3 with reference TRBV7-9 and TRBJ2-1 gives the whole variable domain DTGVSQNPRHKITKRGQNVTFRCDPISEHNRLYWYRQTLGQGPEFLTYFQNEAQLEKSRLLSDRFSAERPKGSFSTLEIQRTEQGDSAMYLCASSLIGGQYNEQFFGPGTRLTVL.

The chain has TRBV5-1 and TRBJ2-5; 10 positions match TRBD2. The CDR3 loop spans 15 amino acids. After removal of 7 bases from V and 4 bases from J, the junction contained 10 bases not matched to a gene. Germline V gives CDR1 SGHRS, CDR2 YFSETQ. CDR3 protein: CASQRGGDWRETQYF. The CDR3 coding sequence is TGCGCCAGCCAGCGGGGGGGCGATTGGCGAGAGACCCAGTACTTC.

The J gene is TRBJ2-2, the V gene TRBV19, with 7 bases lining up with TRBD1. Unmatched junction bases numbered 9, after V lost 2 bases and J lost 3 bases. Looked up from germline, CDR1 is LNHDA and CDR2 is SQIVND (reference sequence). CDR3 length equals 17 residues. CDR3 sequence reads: CASSIKDRSLYTGELFF. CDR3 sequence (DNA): TGTGCCAGTAGTATAAAGGACAGGTCGTTGTACACCGGGGAGCTGTTTTTT. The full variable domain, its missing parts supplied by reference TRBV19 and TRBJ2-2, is DGGITQSPKYLFRKEGQNVTLSCEQNLNHDAMYWYRQDPGQGLRLIYYSQIVNDFQKGDIAEGYSVSREKKESFPLTVTSAQKNPTAFYLCASSIKDRSLYTGELFFGEGSRLTVL.

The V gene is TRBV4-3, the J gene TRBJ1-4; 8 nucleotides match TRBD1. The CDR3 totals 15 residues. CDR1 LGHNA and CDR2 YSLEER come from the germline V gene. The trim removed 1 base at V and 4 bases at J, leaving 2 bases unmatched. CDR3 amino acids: CASSQVTGGNEKLFF. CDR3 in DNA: TGCGCCAGCAGCCAAGTTACAGGGGGTAATGAAAAACTGTTTTTT.

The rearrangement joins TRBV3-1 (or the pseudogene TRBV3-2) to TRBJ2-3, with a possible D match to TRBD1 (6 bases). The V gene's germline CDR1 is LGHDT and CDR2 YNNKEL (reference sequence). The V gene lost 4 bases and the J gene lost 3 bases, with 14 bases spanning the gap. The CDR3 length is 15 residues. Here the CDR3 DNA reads TGTGCCAGCAGCCCAAAGCCTAGGGGGACAGATACGCAGTATTTT. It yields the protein CASSPKPRGTDTQYF.

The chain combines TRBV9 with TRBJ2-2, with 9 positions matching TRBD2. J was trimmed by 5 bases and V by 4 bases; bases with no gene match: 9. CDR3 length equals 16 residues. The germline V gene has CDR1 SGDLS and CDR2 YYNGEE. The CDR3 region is CASSLAGAVRTGELFF. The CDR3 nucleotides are TGTGCCAGCAGCTTAGCGGGAGCGGTTCGGACCGGGGAGCTGTTTTTT. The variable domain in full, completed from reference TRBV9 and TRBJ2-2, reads DSGVTQTPKHLITATGQRVTLRCSPRSGDLSVYWYQQSLDQGLQFLIQYYNGEERAKGNILERFSAQQFPDLHSELNLSSLELGDSALYFCASSLAGAVRTGELFFGEGSRLTVL.

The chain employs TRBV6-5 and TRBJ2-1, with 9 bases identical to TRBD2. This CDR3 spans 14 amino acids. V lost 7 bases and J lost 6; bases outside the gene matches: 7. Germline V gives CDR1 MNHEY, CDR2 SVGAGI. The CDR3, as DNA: TGTGCCAGCAAGAGAGCTAGCGGGATCAATGAGCAGTTCTTC. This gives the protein CASKRASGINEQFF.

In nucleotides, the CDR3 is TGTGCCAGCAGCGGAGGGAACAGGGGGAACTATGGCTACACCTTC. It translates to CASSGGNRGNYGYTF. The chain links TRBV9 to TRBJ1-2; 8 bases agree with TRBD1. The germline CDR1 and CDR2 sequences are SGDLS and YYNGEE. V lost 3 bases and J lost 2; bases outside the gene matches: 6. This CDR3 is built from 15 residues. The whole variable domain, filled in from reference TRBV9 and TRBJ1-2, reads DSGVTQTPKHLITATGQRVTLRCSPRSGDLSVYWYQQSLDQGLQFLIQYYNGEERAKGNILERFSAQQFPDLHSELNLSSLELGDSALYFCASSGGNRGNYGYTFGSGTRLTVV.